A single sample gave rise to the 8 T cell receptor beta chains below, sequenced in a study of regulatory T cells in long-lasting Graves disease. Time point: newly diagnosed GD, antithyroid drugs for less than 3 months. From PBMCs, RNA was extracted and then used to make the TCR library. Libraries of TCR beta came from iRepertoire HTBI primers plus Arm-PCR of CDR3 regions. TCRdb itself ran the multiplex PCR reads through MiXCR, one entry per CDR3 protein. The table shows more than 300,000 distinct CDR3 sequences, with roughly 15% occurring only once. The sequences come from peripheral blood mononuclear cells (PBMCs), collected at new diagnosis, from a patient treated with antithyroid drugs. The receptor set was obtained from a female donor with Graves disease.

This clonotype was seen at least ten times. V usage is TRBV12-5 and J usage is TRBJ2-7; D unresolved. Germline V gene sequence: CDR1 LGHNT, CDR2 FRNRAP. The CDR3 totals 12 residues. Trimming removed 6 bases from V and 7 bases from J, with 13 bases in between. Here the CDR3 reads CASGFPRREQYF. In DNA form, the CDR3 reads TGTGCTAGTGGCTTCCCGAGGAGAGAGCAGTACTTC.

This clonotype was recorded many times. The chain links TRBV6-1 to TRBJ2-5; 7 nucleotides match TRBD2. The CDR3 has 15 amino acids. J was trimmed by 4 bases and V by 5 bases; bases with no gene match: 10. Per germline, CDR1 MNHNS and CDR2 SASEGT. The CDR3 sequence: CASSRGTREVETQYF. CDR3 DNA sequence: TGTGCCAGCAGTCGAGGGACTCGGGAGGTAGAGACCCAGTACTTC.

There are many counts of this clonotype. V usage is TRBV29-1 and J usage is TRBJ2-7; TRBD1 or TRBD2 may be the D gene (5 bases each). This CDR3 comprises 14 residues. Trimming took off 4 bases at V and 4 bases at J, with 17 bases between the two ends. CDR1 is SQVTM, CDR2 ANQGSEA, per germline. Here the CDR3 reads CSVAWGKGPYEQYF. The CDR3 nucleotides are TGCAGCGTTGCCTGGGGGAAGGGCCCATACGAGCAGTACTTC.

The V gene is TRBV6-2 or TRBV6-3, the J gene TRBJ1-1; the match to TRBD1 covers 7 bases. The CDR3 is 13 residues long. V shed 4 bases, J shed 8 bases, and the junction held 7 bases outside the gene matches. CDR1 and CDR2 (germline): MNHEY, SVGEGT. In nucleotides, the CDR3 is TGTGCCAGCAGTTTAACAGGGGTTGGGGAAGCTTTCTTT. Translation gives CASSLTGVGEAFF.

This clonotype appeared many times. V usage is TRBV4-3 and J usage is TRBJ2-5, with D perhaps matching TRBD1 or TRBD2 (5 bases each). Germline V gene sequence: CDR1 LGHNA, CDR2 YSLEER. The CDR3 contains 14 residues. V lost 3 bases, J lost 4 bases, and 12 bases lay in between. CDR3 coding DNA: TGCGCCAGCAGCCACGATACCGGGACAGAGACCCAGTACTTC. It translates to CASSHDTGTETQYF.

The sample holds many counts of this clonotype. This chain connects TRBV6-5 to TRBJ1-5, with D maybe TRBD1 (5 bases). The germline V and J ends were trimmed by 0 bases and 9 bases, with 18 bases remaining between them. This CDR3 region has 16 residues. CDR1 and CDR2 (germline): MNHEY, SVGAGI. This CDR3 is CASSYSGDSALSPQHF. In DNA form, the CDR3 reads TGTGCCAGCAGTTACTCGGGGGATAGCGCACTGTCGCCCCAGCATTTT.

Details on this clonotype: A much larger clone differs from this one at a single base, so this may be a read error. This rearrangement joins TRBV5-4 to TRBJ2-5; D gene uncertain. Trimming removed 3 bases from V and 2 bases from J, with 14 bases in between. The CDR3 consists of 15 residues. CDR1 and CDR2 from the germline V gene are SGHNT and YYREEE (reference sequence). CDR3 loop: CASSSYSVVQETQYF. CDR3 nucleotides: TGTGCCAGCAGCTCCTACTCGGTGGTACAAGAGACCCAGTACTTC.

Points on this clonotype: A read error is likely here: a far larger clone is one base away. The genes are TRBV11-1 and TRBJ2-3; tentatively, D is TRBD1 or TRBD2 (6 bases each). Trimming removed 3 bases at V and 8 bases at J, with 15 bases between. Looked up from germline, CDR1 is SGHAT and CDR2 is FQDESV (reference sequence). The CDR3 has 14 amino acids. The CDR3 loop is CASSFSGGGGTQYF. The DNA of the CDR3 is TGTGCCAGCAGCTTTAGCGGAGGAGGGGGTACGCAGTATTTT.